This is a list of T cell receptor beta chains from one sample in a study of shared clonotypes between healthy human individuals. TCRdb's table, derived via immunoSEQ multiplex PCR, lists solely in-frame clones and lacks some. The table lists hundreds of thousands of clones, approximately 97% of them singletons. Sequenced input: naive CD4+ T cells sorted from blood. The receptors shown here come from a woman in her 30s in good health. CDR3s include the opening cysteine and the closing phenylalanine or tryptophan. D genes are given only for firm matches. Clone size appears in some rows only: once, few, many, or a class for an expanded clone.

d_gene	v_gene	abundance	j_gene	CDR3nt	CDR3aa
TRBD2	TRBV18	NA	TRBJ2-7	TGTGCCAGCTCACCAGCGGGACTAGTGGCGGAGCAGTACTTC	CASSPAGLVAEQYF
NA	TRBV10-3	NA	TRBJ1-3	TGTGCCATCAGTGAGCCCCACCGGGACCCAGTCCGGAACCCCATATATTTT	CAISEPHRDPVRNPIYF
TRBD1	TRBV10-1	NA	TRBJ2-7	TGCGCCAGCAGTGATGTGGGGACAGTCTACGAGCAGTACTTC	CASSDVGTVYEQYF
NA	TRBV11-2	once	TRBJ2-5	TGTGCCAGCAGCCGAAGCCGGGACGCGGCTTGGGAGACCCAGTACTTC	CASSRSRDAAWETQYF
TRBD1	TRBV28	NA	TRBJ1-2	TGTGCCAGCAGTTTTGGGGGACTTGCAGGGGGTACCTATGGCTACACCTTC	CASSFGGLAGGTYGYTF
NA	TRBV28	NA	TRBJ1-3	TGTGCCAGCTCGTGGGCAGGGATCGAAAACACCATATATTTT	CASSWAGIENTIYF
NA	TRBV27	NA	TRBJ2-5	TGTGCCAGCAGTTTAACTGGACAACGCTCTCAAGAGACCCAGTACTTC	CASSLTGQRSQETQYF
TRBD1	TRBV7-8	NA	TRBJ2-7	TGTGCCAGCAGCATAAGACAGGGGGCCACCTACGAGCAGTACTTC	CASSIRQGATYEQYF
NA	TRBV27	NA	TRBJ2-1	TGTGCCAGCAGTATAGGGGGTGGGGCTAGCGGATACAATGAGCAGTTCTTC	CASSIGGGASGYNEQFF
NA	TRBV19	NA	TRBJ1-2	TGTGCCAGTAGCCGGACAGAAAACTATGGCTACACCTTC	CASSRTENYGYTF
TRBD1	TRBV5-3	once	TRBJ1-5	TGTGCCAGCAGCTCCGGGACAGGGGACAATCAGCCCCAGCATTTT	CASSSGTGDNQPQHF
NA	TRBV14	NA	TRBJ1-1	TGTGCCAGCAGCCGGTGGGGAGGGTTCTCGGGCACTGAAGCTTTCTTT	CASSRWGGFSGTEAFF
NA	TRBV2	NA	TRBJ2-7	TGTGCCAGCACATCTAGGGGGGGGAGAGTTGGCCACGAGCAGTACTTC	CASTSRGGRVGHEQYF
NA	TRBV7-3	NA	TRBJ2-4	TGTGCCAGCAGCCCCCTAGTTTTAATCAGAGCGGATGTAGCCAAAAACATTCAGTACTTC	CASSPLVLIRADVAKNIQYF
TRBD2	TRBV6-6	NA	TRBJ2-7	TGTGCCAGCAGTTACTCTAGACTAGCGGGAGGTAGCGAGCAGTACTTC	CASSYSRLAGGSEQYF
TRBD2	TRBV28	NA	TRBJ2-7	TGTGCCAGCCACGGGGGGAAGGTCTACGAGCAGTACTTC	CASHGGKVYEQYF
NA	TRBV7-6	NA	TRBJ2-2	TGTGCCAGCAGGCAGGGGAACACCGGGGAGCTGTTTTTT	CASRQGNTGELFF
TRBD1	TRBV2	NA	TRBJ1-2	TGTGCCAGCAGTTGGACAGGGGCGTATGGCTACACCTTC	CASSWTGAYGYTF
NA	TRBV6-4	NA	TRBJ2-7	TGTGCCAGCAGTGACTCGGCCACCGCGTCCTACGAGCAGTACTTC	CASSDSATASYEQYF
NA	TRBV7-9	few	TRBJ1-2	TGTGCCAGCAGCTTATTGGTGGGGGCAGGTGGCTACACCTTC	CASSLLVGAGGYTF
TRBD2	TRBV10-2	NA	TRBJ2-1	TGCGCCAGCAGTGAGTCGACGGGGGCGGGAGGCTCCTACAATGAGCAGTTCTTC	CASSESTGAGGSYNEQFF
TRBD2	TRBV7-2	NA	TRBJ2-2	TGTGCCAGCAGCTTAGCCCCGGGACTAGCGGGAGCCGGGGAGCTGTTTTTT	CASSLAPGLAGAGELFF
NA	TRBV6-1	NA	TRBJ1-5	TGTGCCAGCAGTGAAGCGGGTCCGGACAGTAGCAATCAGCCCCAGCATTTT	CASSEAGPDSSNQPQHF
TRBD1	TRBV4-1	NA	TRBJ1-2	TGCGCCAGCACGCCGACAGGGACTAACTATGGCTACACCTTC	CASTPTGTNYGYTF
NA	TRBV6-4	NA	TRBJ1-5	TGTGCCAGCAGTGGCATCCTCAGGGAGGGAGAGCAGCCCCAGCATTTT	CASSGILREGEQPQHF
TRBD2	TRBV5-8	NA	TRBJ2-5	TGTGCCAGCAGCCTCGGGGAGACTAGCGGGAGGGCCCTTGAGACCCAGTACTTC	CASSLGETSGRALETQYF
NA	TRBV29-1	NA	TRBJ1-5	TGCAGCGTTGGACCCGGGAACAAAGATCAGCCCCAGCATTTT	CSVGPGNKDQPQHF
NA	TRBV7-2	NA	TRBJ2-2	TGTGCCACCTCGTCGTACATCACCGGGGAGCTGTTTTTT	CATSSYITGELFF
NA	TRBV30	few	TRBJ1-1	TGTGCCTGGAGTGTAAACCCGAACACTGAAGCTTTCTTT	CAWSVNPNTEAFF
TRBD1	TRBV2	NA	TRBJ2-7	TGTGCCAGCAGTTTCGAGGGACAGGGTTTCCACGAGCAGTACTTC	CASSFEGQGFHEQYF
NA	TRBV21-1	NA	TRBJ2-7	TGTGCCAGCAGCAATAGGGTCAGGGTCGGTTACGAGCAGTACTTC	CASSNRVRVGYEQYF
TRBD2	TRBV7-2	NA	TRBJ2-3	TGTGCCAGCAGCTTAGCGGGGACTACTAACACAGATACGCAGTATTTT	CASSLAGTTNTDTQYF
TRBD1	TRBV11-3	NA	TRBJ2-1	TGTGCCAGCAGCCCGCGGACAGGCCACAATGAGCAGTTCTTC	CASSPRTGHNEQFF
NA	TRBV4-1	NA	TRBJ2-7	TGCGCCAGCAGCCAATACCCGGGGGCAGAAAAGGTGGGATCCTACGAGCAGTACTTC	CASSQYPGAEKVGSYEQYF
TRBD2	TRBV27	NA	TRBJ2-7	TGTGCCAGCTCCCAACTAGCGGGAGCCCACGAGCAGTACTTC	CASSQLAGAHEQYF
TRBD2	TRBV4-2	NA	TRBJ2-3	TGTGCCAGCAGCCATGGGACTAGCGAGGGCACAGATACGCAGTATTTT	CASSHGTSEGTDTQYF
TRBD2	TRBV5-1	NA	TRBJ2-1	TGCGCCAGCAGCTTGCCCCTCCAAGCGGGAGGTATTGATGAGCAGTTCTTC	CASSLPLQAGGIDEQFF
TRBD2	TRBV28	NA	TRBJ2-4	TGTGCCAGCAGGTCAGGGACTACCAAAAACATTCAGTACTTC	CASRSGTTKNIQYF
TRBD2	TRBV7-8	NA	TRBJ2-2	TGTGCCAGCAGCTCTCGAGCATTTAGCGGGAGGAGCACCGGGGAGCTGTTTTTT	CASSSRAFSGRSTGELFF
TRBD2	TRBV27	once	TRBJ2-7	TGTGCCAGCAGTGCCGATACTAGCGGAACCTACGAGCAGTACTTC	CASSADTSGTYEQYF
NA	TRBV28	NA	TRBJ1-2	TGTGCCAGCAGTCCATCTCCCGGGACCGGGGATTATGGCTACACCTTC	CASSPSPGTGDYGYTF
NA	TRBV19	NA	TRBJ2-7	TGTGCCAGTAGTAGTAGCCCAGAGAACATACCTCCGGACTACGAGCAGTACTTC	CASSSSPENIPPDYEQYF
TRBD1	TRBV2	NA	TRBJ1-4	TGTGCCAGCAGGGGACAGGGTCGACTGTTTTTT	CASRGQGRLFF
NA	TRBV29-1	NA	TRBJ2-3	TGCAGCGTTGAAGAGTGGGGGCTTGCCACAGATACGCAGTATTTT	CSVEEWGLATDTQYF
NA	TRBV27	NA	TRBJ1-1	TGTGCCAGCAGTTTGATACAGAACACTGAAGCTTTCTTT	CASSLIQNTEAFF
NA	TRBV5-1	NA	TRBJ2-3	TGCGCCAGCAGCTTGGCACCGGGTTCTGGACTGGGCACAGATACGCAGTATTTT	CASSLAPGSGLGTDTQYF
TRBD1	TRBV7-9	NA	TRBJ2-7	TGTGCCAGCTCTCGGACAGGCTACGAGCAGTACTTC	CASSRTGYEQYF
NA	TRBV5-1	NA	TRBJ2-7	TGCGCCAGCAGCTTAATCGATGCTTCCTACGAGCAGTACTTC	CASSLIDASYEQYF